One T cell receptor beta chain is described in this entry. As yet, its antigen is unknown. The sample comes from a study of post-analysis software for immune sequencing data. The study's findings and limits: F measure grouped same-batch samples tightly together.

Built from TCR beta cDNA, the libraries had unique molecular identifiers in them. The authors obtained some 500,000 cDNA molecules from approximately 1 to 10 million T cells. Each CDR3 protein gets one entry after TCRdb re-called the PCR reads with MiXCR. The data show 740,000 or so distinct CDR3 sequences, around 50% seen once. Sequenced sample: blood. This sequence was found in a girl aged 10 to 17 with multiple sclerosis.

DNA for the CDR3: TGTGCCATCAGGGGGGACATGGCGACCGGGGAGCTGTTTTTT. Translated, it gives CAIRGDMATGELFF. The chain has TRBV10-3 and TRBJ2-2, with a possible D match to TRBD1 (6 bases). The CDR3 runs 14 residues. Per germline, CDR1 ENHRY and CDR2 SYGVKD. Trimming took 6 bases from V and 5 from J, leaving 13 bases between them.